A single sample is the source of the 12 T cell receptor beta chains below, sequenced in a study of blood T cell repertoires in COVID-19. Here immunoSEQ multiplex PCR was the method, and the copy in TCRdb shows in-frame clones only, minus some. The sample gives 250,000 to 350,000 clones, 89% of which show up once; around 12% is in the top ten. Material for sequencing was peripheral blood. Every receptor here comes from a woman aged 55-70 years with acute or convalescent COVID-19.

This chain uses TRBV6-4 with TRBJ1-4; TRBD1 aligns across 7 bases. After removal of 3 bases from V and 3 bases from J, the junction contained 7 bases not matched to a gene. The germline V gene has CDR1 MRHNA and CDR2 SNTAGT. The CDR3 runs 16 residues. CDR3 protein: CASSERGGRANEKLFF. CDR3 sequence (DNA): TGTGCCAGCAGTGAAAGAGGGGGCAGGGCTAATGAAAAACTGTTTTTT.

The chain combines TRBV28 with TRBJ2-2, with 9 bases lining up with TRBD2. The V segment lost 3 bases and the J segment 3 bases; nucleotides outside the gene matches: 5. Germline values: CDR1 MDHEN, CDR2 SYDVKM. The CDR3 extends over 16 amino acids. In DNA form, the CDR3 reads TGTGCCAGCAGTTTCGCGGGGGGGCTTTACACCGGGGAGCTGTTTTTT. Its translation is CASSFAGGLYTGELFF.

The genes are TRBV10-3 and TRBJ1-1; D unclear. Trimming stripped 4 bases from V and 0 bases from J, with 9 bases between. Germline CDR1 is ENHRY and CDR2 is SYGVKD. The CDR3 spans 14 residues. The CDR3 DNA is TGTGCCATCAGTGTCCGGGAGGTGAACACTGAAGCTTTCTTT. This sequence encodes CAISVREVNTEAFF.

The chain carries TRBV11-2 and TRBJ2-1; TRBD2 aligns across 9 bases. The CDR3 runs 18 residues. Germline lookup yields CDR1 SGHAT and CDR2 FQNNGV. The V and J ends lost 3 bases and 3 bases, in that order; junction bases with no gene match: 12. The CDR3 loop reads CASSFGTSPNRYYNEQFF. In DNA form, the CDR3 reads TGTGCCAGCAGCTTCGGGACTAGCCCCAACCGGTACTACAATGAGCAGTTCTTC.

This chain uses TRBV19 with TRBJ1-2; 8 bases match TRBD1. The CDR3 totals 14 residues. Per the germline V gene, CDR1 is LNHDA and CDR2 is SQIVND (reference sequence). With V trimmed by 7 bases and J by 3 bases, 7 bases remained unmatched. The CDR3 spells CASTNLDRDYGYTF. The DNA for the CDR3 is TGTGCCAGTACCAATCTGGACAGGGACTATGGCTACACCTTC.

The V call is TRBV7-6, the J call TRBJ1-3; 7 bases align to TRBD1. CDR3 length equals 17 residues. From germline, CDR1 is SGHVS and CDR2 FNYEAQ. V shed 5 bases and J 3 bases; nucleotides not matched to a gene: 13. CDR3 amino acids: CASSRKGIGDSGNTIYF. The CDR3 nucleotides are TGTGCCAGCAGCCGAAAGGGTATCGGGGACAGTGGAAACACCATATATTTT. Filled out from reference TRBV7-6 and TRBJ1-3, the complete variable domain reads GAGVSQSPRYKVTKRGQDVALRCDPISGHVSLYWYRQALGQGPEFLTYFNYEAQQDKSGLPNDRFSAERPEGSISTLTIQRTEQRDSAMYRCASSRKGIGDSGNTIYFGEGSWLTVV.

V and J are TRBV6-5 and TRBJ1-1; unclear D gene. The CDR3 is made up of 15 amino acids. V lost 7 bases and J lost 3, with 18 bases in between. The germline gives CDR1 MNHEY, CDR2 SVGAGI. CDR3 sequence: CASKQFPPRDTEAFF. In DNA, the CDR3 is TGTGCCAGCAAACAATTTCCCCCCCGGGACACTGAAGCTTTCTTT.

V and J are TRBV4-1 and TRBJ1-5; 8 bases align to TRBD1. Germline CDR1 is MGHRA and CDR2 is YSYEKL. The CDR3 runs to 16 residues. Trimming took 4 bases from V and 0 from J; bases not matched to a gene: 5. The CDR3 DNA is TGCGCCAGCAGCCTCGGGACAGGTAATAGCAATCAGCCCCAGCATTTT. It yields the protein CASSLGTGNSNQPQHF.

The chain employs TRBV25-1 and TRBJ1-3, with D possibly being TRBD1 (6 bases). The V end was cut by 3 bases, the J end by 3 bases, with 12 bases between. CDR3 length equals 15 residues. Looked up from germline, CDR1 is MGHDK and CDR2 is SYGVNS. CDR3 nucleotide sequence: TGTGCCAGCAGTGAGACTACAGGGCGTGGAAACACCATATATTTT. Translated: CASSETTGRGNTIYF. Complete variable domain (other parts from reference TRBV25-1 and TRBJ1-3): EADIYQTPRYLVIGTGKKITLECSQTMGHDKMYWYQQDPGMELHLIHYSYGVNSTEKGDLSSESTVSRIRTEHFPLTLESARPSHTSQYLCASSETTGRGNTIYFGEGSWLTVV.

Ten or more counts support this clone. The chain employs TRBV5-6 and TRBJ2-4; 8 nucleotides match TRBD1. The germline V gene encodes CDR1 SGHDT and CDR2 YYEEEE. CDR3 length: 15 amino acids. The V gene end was trimmed by 1 base and the J gene end by 3 bases; junction bases not matched to a gene: 3. In DNA form, the CDR3 reads TGTGCCAGCAGCTTGAACAGGGGGGACAAAAACATTCAGTACTTC. Amino acid sequence: CASSLNRGDKNIQYF.

The chain couples TRBV28 to TRBJ2-1; 15 bases are shared with TRBD2. Germline CDR1 is MDHEN and CDR2 is SYDVKM. V trimming: 3 bases; J trimming: 1 base; junction bases outside the gene matches: 7. The CDR3 length is 19 residues. CDR3 in DNA: TGTGCCAGCAGTTTTTGGACTAGCGGGAGGGCCGGTTCCTACAATGAGCAGTTCTTC. Its translation: CASSFWTSGRAGSYNEQFF.

This sequence joins TRBV27 and TRBJ2-7; 9 bases line up with TRBD2. The germline CDR1 and CDR2 sequences are MNHEY and SMNVEV (reference sequence). J lost 6 bases, V lost 1 base, and 7 bases had no gene match. This CDR3 spans 15 amino acids. The CDR3 DNA is TGTGCCAGCAGTTTATTGGGCGGGAGGGCCGTCGAGCAGTACTTC. This translates into CASSLLGGRAVEQYF.